The 18 T cell receptor beta chains reported below all come from one sample, sequenced in a study of CD8+ T cells in alopecia areata. Following RNA extraction, reverse transcription yielded cDNA that acted as the sequencing template. Generated by immunoSEQ multiplex PCR, the TCRdb table keeps only in-frame clones and is missing some. Among 140,000 to 150,000 clones listed, 87% were seen once. The material was CD8+ T cells sorted from blood, obtained at week 0. All receptors come from a human donor with alopecia areata.

The chain recombines TRBV30 with TRBJ2-2; 7 bases line up with TRBD2. The CDR3 has 15 amino acids. Germline V gene lookup returns CDR1 GTSNPN and CDR2 SVGIG (reference sequence). The junction had 6 bases not matched to a gene; V was cut back by 3 bases and J by 2 bases. CDR3 coding DNA: TGTGCCTGGAGCGGGAGCGGGGATAACACCGGGGAGCTGTTTTTT. It encodes CAWSGSGDNTGELFF.

This chain uses TRBV4-1 with TRBJ2-3; D not resolved. The CDR3 sequence is 15 residues long. The germline V gene encodes CDR1 MGHRA and CDR2 YSYEKL. Trimming cost V 0 bases and J 3 bases, with 10 bases left between them. The CDR3 DNA sequence: TGCGCCAGCAGCCAAGACCCCCTCCCTACAGATACGCAGTATTTT. Translating it yields CASSQDPLPTDTQYF.

This chain connects TRBV9 to TRBJ1-2; D is ambiguous. Germline-derived CDR1 and CDR2 are SGDLS and YYNGEE. The CDR3 spans 12 residues. V shed 5 bases and J shed 3 bases, with 8 bases lying between them. The CDR3 protein is CASSTADYGYTF. CDR3 bases: TGTGCCAGCAGTACAGCGGACTATGGCTACACCTTC.

The chain joins TRBV11-2 to TRBJ2-7; a weak D match, TRBD2 (5 bases). V shed 5 bases and J shed 7 bases, with 15 bases lying between them. The CDR3 is 13 amino acids. Germline values: CDR1 SGHAT, CDR2 FQNNGV. DNA of the CDR3: TGTGCCAGCAGCCCGGACGGGATTCTGGAGCAGTACTTC. The encoded protein is CASSPDGILEQYF.

The chain links TRBV5-5 to TRBJ1-1; 7 positions match TRBD1. After removal of 4 bases from V and 4 bases from J, the junction contained 7 bases not matched to a gene. This CDR3 region has 14 residues. In germline, CDR1 is SGHKS, CDR2 YYEKEE (reference sequence). The CDR3 DNA follows: TGTGCCAGCAGCCGGGTAGACAGGGCCACTGAAGCTTTCTTT. This codes for CASSRVDRATEAFF.

This clone was seen just once. V usage is TRBV7-7 and J usage is TRBJ2-3; D call uncertain. The CDR3 runs to 13 residues. Germline CDR1 SSHAT, CDR2 FNYEAQ (reference sequence). V shed 5 bases and J shed 1 base, with 7 bases lying between them. In DNA, the CDR3 is TGTGCCAGCAGCAGAAGCGGCACAGATACGCAGTATTTT. Translated: CASSRSGTDTQYF.

In this sample, this clone turned up once. The genes are TRBV7-3 and TRBJ2-5; TRBD1 agrees at 10 bases. Looked up from germline, CDR1 is SGHTA and CDR2 is FQGTGA. This CDR3 region has 15 residues. Losses at the gene ends were 2 bases for V and 9 bases for J; bases not matched to a gene: 9. CDR3 sequence reads: CASSLDGTGAGAQYF. The CDR3 bases are TGTGCCAGCAGCTTAGATGGGACAGGGGCTGGCGCCCAGTACTTC.

The chain has TRBV7-9 and TRBJ2-7; weak D call: TRBD1 (5 bases). Per the germline V gene, CDR1 is SEHNR and CDR2 is FQNEAQ (reference sequence). V gave up 1 base and J gave up 3 bases, with 13 bases separating them. The CDR3 contains 15 residues. The CDR3 protein is CASSLGQGKSYEQYF. CDR3 DNA sequence: TGTGCCAGCAGCTTAGGGCAGGGAAAGAGCTACGAGCAGTACTTC.

Turning to this clone: In the same sample, other DNA sequences code for this CDR3. This chain joins TRBV5-1 and TRBJ1-1, with D tentatively TRBD1 (5 bases). V was clipped by 0 bases and J by 4 bases, with 10 bases between them. The CDR3 is made up of 14 amino acids. Germline CDR1 and CDR2: SGHRS and YFSETQ. The CDR3: CASSLGEGTTEAFF. For the CDR3, the DNA is TGCGCCAGCAGCTTGGGTGAGGGGACCACTGAAGCTTTCTTT.

The sample holds a few counts of this clone. J is TRBJ1-1 and V is TRBV7-6; TRBD1 agrees at 9 bases. V trimming: 2 bases; J trimming: 5 bases; junction bases outside the gene matches: 9. The CDR3 consists of 16 residues. Germline assignment: CDR1 SGHVS and CDR2 FNYEAQ. The CDR3 loop reads CASSLITDRGHTEAFF. The DNA for the CDR3 is TGTGCCAGCAGCTTAATCACGGACAGGGGCCATACTGAAGCTTTCTTT.

The V call is TRBV5-1, the J call TRBJ1-1; D not resolved. The CDR3 consists of 13 residues. Trimming left V 0 bases short and J 8 bases short, with 11 bases between. CDR1 and CDR2 from the germline V gene are SGHRS and YFSETQ. DNA for the CDR3: TGCGCCAGCAGCTTGGACAGACCCTTAGAAGCTTTCTTT. It translates to CASSLDRPLEAFF.

J is TRBJ2-7 and V is TRBV7-8; weak D call: TRBD2 (6 bases). V was clipped by 3 bases and J by 6 bases, with 15 bases between them. Per germline, CDR1 SGHVS and CDR2 FQNEAQ. The CDR3 loop spans 14 amino acids. The CDR3 nucleotides are TGTGCCAGCAGCTTTCTAGAGGAGGGACCCGAGCAGTACTTC. This translates into CASSFLEEGPEQYF.

This chain uses TRBV29-1 with TRBJ1-2; the match to TRBD1 covers 10 bases. There are 12 residues in the CDR3. The germline gives CDR1 SQVTM, CDR2 ANQGSEA. V shed 7 bases and J 6 bases; nucleotides not matched to a gene: 5. The CDR3 DNA reads TGCAGCGCCTCCGGGACAGGGGATGGCTACACCTTC. As protein: CSASGTGDGYTF.

The chain couples TRBV4-1 to TRBJ1-5; D ambiguous. CDR1 and CDR2 (germline): MGHRA, YSYEKL. Deletions cut 0 bases from V and 4 bases from J, with 7 bases between. CDR3 length equals 14 residues. The CDR3 DNA reads TGCGCCAGCAGCCAAGATAGAGGAAATCAGCCCCAGCATTTT. Its protein product is CASSQDRGNQPQHF.

The chain recombines TRBV4-1 with TRBJ2-1; D may match TRBD1 or TRBD2 (5 bases each). The CDR3 spans 17 residues. The germline V gene has CDR1 MGHRA and CDR2 YSYEKL. V was cut by 2 bases and J by 1 base, with 15 bases left in between. In DNA form, the CDR3 reads TGCGCCAGCAGCCAAAGGGACGGTGATCTTTCCTACAATGAGCAGTTCTTC. Its translation is CASSQRDGDLSYNEQFF.

This chain connects TRBV27 to TRBJ1-4; no clear D gene. The CDR3 spans 12 residues. Germline V CDR1 and CDR2: MNHEY, SMNVEV (reference sequence). Trimming took 7 bases from V and 7 from J, leaving 10 bases between them. In DNA form, the CDR3 reads TGTGCCAGCAAACAGTCTGGTGAAAAACTGTTTTTT. Translation gives CASKQSGEKLFF.

This clone was seen only a few times. The gene calls are TRBV5-1 and TRBJ2-7; no definite D call. The CDR3 is 15 residues long. Germline CDR1 reads SGHRS; CDR2 reads YFSETQ. V lost 9 bases to trimming and J lost 2 bases, with 21 bases between them. This CDR3 reads CATIRLRLGAYEQYF. CDR3 bases: TGCGCCACCATCCGGTTACGATTAGGAGCCTACGAGCAGTACTTC. Using reference TRBV5-1 and TRBJ2-7 for the parts outside the CDR3, the full variable domain is KAGVTQTPRYLIKTRGQQVTLSCSPISGHRSVSWYQQTPGQGLQFLFEYFSETQRNKGNFPGRFSGRQFSNSRSEMNVSTLELGDSALYLCATIRLRLGAYEQYFGPGTRLTVT.

The rearrangement joins TRBV29-1 to TRBJ2-7; possible D gene TRBD2, 7 bases. Deletions cut 6 bases from V and 4 bases from J, with 22 bases between. The CDR3 is made up of 15 amino acids. Germline CDR1 and CDR2: SQVTM and ANQGSEA. The CDR3 DNA reads TGCAGCGTCCCCGTTGATGGGGGGGCTCCTTACGAGCAGTACTTC. Its protein product is CSVPVDGGAPYEQYF.